The sequence of this TCR beta chain was determined in a study of shared clonotypes between healthy human individuals. Clones were read by immunoSEQ multiplex PCR, and TCRdb kept only the in-frame ones, dropping some. The sample records 600,000 to 750,000 clones, 55% to 80% being singletons. Subsets obtained from CD4+ cells comprised CD45RA+ naive and CD45RA-negative memory cells. On this clone: Given a much more abundant clone one base away, this may be a read error. The sample holds other DNA sequences that translate to the same CDR3.

The sample consisted of memory CD4+ T cells sorted from blood. Stated subset: CD45RA-negative fraction. The sequence was collected from a woman aged 30 to 39 in good health.

The CDR3 region is CASSPQGDYGYTF. The CDR3 DNA reads as TGTGCCAGCAGCCCACAAGGTGACTATGGCTACACCTTC. The rearrangement joins TRBV7-8 to TRBJ1-2; D unclear. Trimming removed 5 bases from V and 3 bases from J, with 10 bases in between. Germline CDR1 SGHVS, CDR2 FQNEAQ. The CDR3 consists of 13 residues.